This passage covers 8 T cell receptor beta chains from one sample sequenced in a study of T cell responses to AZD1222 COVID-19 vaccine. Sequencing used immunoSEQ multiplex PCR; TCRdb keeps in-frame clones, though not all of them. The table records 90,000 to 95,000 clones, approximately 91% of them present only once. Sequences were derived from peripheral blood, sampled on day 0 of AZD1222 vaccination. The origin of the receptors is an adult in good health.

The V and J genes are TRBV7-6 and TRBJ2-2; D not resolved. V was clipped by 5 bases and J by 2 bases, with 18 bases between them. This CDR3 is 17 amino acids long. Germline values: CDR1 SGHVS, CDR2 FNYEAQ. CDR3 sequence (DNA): TGTGCCAGCAGCCCAGAAGGCACCTCTCTAAACACCGGGGAGCTGTTTTTT. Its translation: CASSPEGTSLNTGELFF.

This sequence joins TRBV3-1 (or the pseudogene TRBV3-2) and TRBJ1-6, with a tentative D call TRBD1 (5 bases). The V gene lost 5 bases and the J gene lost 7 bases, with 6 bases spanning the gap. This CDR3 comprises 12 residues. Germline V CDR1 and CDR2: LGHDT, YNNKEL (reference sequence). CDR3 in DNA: TGTGCCAGCAGCTGGACAAATTCACCCCTCCACTTT. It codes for CASSWTNSPLHF.

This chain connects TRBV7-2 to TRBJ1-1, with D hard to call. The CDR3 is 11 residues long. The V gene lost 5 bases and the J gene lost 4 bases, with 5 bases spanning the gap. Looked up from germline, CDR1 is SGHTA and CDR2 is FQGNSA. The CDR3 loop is CASSPFTEAFF. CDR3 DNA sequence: TGTGCCAGCAGCCCCTTCACTGAAGCTTTCTTT. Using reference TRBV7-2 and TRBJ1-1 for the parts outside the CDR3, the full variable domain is GAGVSQSPSNKVTEKGKDVELRCDPISGHTALYWYRQSLGQGLEFLIYFQGNSAPDKSGLPSDRFSAERTGGSVSTLTIQRTQQEDSAVYLCASSPFTEAFFGQGTRLTVV.

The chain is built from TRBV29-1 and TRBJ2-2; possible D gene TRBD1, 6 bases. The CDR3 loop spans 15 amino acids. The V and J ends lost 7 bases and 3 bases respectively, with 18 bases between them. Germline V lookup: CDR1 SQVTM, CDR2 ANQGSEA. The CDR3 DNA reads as TGCAGCGCCCGGTCAGGGGCAGGTTACACCGGGGAGCTGTTTTTT. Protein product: CSARSGAGYTGELFF.

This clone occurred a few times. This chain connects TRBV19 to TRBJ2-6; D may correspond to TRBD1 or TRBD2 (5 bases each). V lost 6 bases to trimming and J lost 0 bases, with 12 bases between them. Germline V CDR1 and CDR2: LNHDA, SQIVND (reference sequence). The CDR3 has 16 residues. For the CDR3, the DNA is TGTGCCAGTAGCTGGGACGGATCCTCTGGGGCCAACGTCCTGACTTTC. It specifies CASSWDGSSGANVLTF.

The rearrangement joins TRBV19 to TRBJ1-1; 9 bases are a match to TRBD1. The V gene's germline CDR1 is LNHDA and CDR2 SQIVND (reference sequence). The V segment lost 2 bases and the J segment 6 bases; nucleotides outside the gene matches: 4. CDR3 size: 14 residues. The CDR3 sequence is CASSITGGGAEAFF. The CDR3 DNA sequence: TGTGCCAGTAGTATAACAGGGGGCGGAGCTGAAGCTTTCTTT.

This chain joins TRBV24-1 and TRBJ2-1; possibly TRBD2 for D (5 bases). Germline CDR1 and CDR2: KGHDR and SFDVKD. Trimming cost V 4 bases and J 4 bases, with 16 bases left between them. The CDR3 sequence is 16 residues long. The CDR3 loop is CATSDPTSFSYNEQFF. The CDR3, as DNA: TGTGCCACCAGTGACCCTACTAGTTTTTCTTACAATGAGCAGTTCTTC.

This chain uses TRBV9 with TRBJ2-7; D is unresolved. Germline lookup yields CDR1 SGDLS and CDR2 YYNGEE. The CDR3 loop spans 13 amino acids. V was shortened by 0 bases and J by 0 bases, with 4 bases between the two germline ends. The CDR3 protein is CASSVDSSYEQYF. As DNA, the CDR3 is TGTGCCAGCAGCGTAGACAGCTCCTACGAGCAGTACTTC.